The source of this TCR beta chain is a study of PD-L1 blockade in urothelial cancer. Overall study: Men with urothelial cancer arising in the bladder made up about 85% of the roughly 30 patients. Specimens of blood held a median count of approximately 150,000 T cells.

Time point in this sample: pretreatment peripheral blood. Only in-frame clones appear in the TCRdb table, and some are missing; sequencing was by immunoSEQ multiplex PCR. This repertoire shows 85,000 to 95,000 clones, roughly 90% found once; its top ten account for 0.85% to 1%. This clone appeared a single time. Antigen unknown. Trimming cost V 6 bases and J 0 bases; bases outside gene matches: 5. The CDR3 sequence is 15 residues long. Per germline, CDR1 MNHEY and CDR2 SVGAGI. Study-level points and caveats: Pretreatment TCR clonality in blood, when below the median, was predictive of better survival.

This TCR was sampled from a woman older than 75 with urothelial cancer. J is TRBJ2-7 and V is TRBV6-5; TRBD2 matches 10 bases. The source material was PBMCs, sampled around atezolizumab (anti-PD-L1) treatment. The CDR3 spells CASRPGLADSYEQYF. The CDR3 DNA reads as TGTGCCAGCAGGCCAGGACTAGCGGACTCCTACGAGCAGTACTTC.